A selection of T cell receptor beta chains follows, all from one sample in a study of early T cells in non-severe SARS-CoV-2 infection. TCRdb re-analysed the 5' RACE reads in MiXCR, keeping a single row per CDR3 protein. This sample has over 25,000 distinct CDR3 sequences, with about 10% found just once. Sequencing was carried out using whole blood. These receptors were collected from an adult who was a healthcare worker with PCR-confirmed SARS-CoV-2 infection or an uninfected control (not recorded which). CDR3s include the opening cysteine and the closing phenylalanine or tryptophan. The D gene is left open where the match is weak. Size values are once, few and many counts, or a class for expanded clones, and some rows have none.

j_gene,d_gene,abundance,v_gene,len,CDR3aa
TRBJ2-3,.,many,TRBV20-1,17,CSARDRLLPPNKDTQYF
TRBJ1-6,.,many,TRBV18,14,CASAVGTLNSPLHF
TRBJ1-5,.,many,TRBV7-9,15,CASSLGSVRNQPQHF
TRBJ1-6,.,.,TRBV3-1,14,CASSQGEGGSPLHF
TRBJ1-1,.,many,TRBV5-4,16,CASSLPTGTGNTEAFF
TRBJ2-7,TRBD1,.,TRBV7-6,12,CASSDRGGEQYF
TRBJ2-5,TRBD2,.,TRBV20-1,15,CSASQLAGQQETQYF
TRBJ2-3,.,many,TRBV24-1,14,CATTAEGRTDTQYF
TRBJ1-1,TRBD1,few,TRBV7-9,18,CASSRVQGTGSVNTEAFF
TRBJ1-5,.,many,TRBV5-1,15,CASSLGIYGNQPQHF
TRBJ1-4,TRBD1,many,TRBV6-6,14,CASNPPGQGKKLFF
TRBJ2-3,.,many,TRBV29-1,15,CSVLRTLERTDTQYF
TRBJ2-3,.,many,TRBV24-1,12,CATSDGARTQYF
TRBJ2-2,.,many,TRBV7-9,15,CASSLVWDNTGELFF
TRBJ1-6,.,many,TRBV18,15,CASSPRGGDNSPLHF
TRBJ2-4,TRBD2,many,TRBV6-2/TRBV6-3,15,CASSLHPGGKNIQYF
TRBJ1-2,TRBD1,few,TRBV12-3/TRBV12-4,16,CASSLARVQGAGGYTF
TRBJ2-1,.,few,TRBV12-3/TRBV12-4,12,CASSFRVNEQFF
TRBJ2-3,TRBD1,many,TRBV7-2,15,CASSLAGQAAHTQYF
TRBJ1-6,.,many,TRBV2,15,CASSDTGRVNSPLHF
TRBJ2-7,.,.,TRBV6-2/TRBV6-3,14,CASSAAGTNYEQYF
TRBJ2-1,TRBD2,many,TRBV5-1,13,CASSRTSGGDEFF
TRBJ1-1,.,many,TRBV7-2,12,CASSFSNTEAFF
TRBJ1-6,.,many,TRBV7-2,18,CASSLVPGLSSYNSPLHF
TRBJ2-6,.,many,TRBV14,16,CASSPRMTSGANVLTF
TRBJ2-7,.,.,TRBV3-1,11,CASSQEGQQYF
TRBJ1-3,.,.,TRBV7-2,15,CASSLGGTAGNTIYF
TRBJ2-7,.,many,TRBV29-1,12,CSVGSYSYEQYF
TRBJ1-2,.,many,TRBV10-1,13,CASSDHLSYGYTF
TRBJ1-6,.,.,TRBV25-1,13,CASRQKFNSPLHF
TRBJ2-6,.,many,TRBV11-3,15,CASSLGASGANVLTF
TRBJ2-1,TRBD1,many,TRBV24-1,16,CATSDPGQGAGREQFF
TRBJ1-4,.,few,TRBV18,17,CASSQSPKGGTNEKLFF
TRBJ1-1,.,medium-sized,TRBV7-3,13,CASSLPGATEAFF
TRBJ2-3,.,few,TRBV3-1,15,CASSQEQVSTDTQYF
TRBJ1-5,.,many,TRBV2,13,CASSVGPPSAQHF
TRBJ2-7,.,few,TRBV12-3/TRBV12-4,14,CASKTRDNSYEQYF
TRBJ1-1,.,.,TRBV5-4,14,CASSLAGGTNEAFF
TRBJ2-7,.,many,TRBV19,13,CASSIEGGVEQYF
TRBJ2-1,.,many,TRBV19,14,CASSMITRHNEQFF
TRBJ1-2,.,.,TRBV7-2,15,CASSLIAQPTYGYTF
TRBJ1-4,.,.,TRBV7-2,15,CASSLVGVTNEKLFF